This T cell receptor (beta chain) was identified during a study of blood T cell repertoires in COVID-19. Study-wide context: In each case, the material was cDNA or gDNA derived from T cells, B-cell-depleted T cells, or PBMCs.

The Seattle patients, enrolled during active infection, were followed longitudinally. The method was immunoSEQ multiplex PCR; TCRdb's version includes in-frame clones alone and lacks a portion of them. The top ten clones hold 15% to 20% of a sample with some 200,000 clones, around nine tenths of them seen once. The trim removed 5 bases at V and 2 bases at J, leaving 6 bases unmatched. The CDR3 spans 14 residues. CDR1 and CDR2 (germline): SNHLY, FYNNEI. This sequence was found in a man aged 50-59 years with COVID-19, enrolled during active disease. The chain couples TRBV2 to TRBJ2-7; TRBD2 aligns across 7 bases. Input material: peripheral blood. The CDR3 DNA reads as TGTGCCAGCAGTTGGGGGAGGGCCCCCTACGAGCAGTACTTC. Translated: CASSWGRAPYEQYF.